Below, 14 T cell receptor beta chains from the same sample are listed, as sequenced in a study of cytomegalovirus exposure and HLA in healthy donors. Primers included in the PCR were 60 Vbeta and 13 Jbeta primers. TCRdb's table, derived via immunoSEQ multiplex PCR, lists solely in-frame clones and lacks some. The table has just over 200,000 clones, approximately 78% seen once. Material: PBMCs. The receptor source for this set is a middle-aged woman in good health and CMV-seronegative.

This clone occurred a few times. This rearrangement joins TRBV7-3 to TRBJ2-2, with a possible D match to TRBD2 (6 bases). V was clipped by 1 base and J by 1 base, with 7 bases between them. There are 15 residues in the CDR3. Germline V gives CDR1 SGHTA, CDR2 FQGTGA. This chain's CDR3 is CASSLMGGNTGELFF. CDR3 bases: TGTGCCAGCAGCTTAATGGGGGGGAACACCGGGGAGCTGTTTTTT.

The CDR3: CASSPGVTSSYEQYF. The CDR3 region has the DNA TGTGCCAGCTCCCCGGGGGTTACTAGCTCCTACGAGCAGTACTTC. The chain uses TRBV18 and TRBJ2-7, with D perhaps TRBD2 (6 bases). From germline, CDR1 is KGHSH and CDR2 LQKENI. The CDR3 sequence is 15 residues long. Trimming took 6 bases from V and 0 from J, leaving 15 bases between them. The whole variable domain, filled in from reference TRBV18 and TRBJ2-7, reads NAGVMQNPRHLVRRRGQEARLRCSPMKGHSHVYWYRQLPEEGLKFMVYLQKENIIDESGMPKERFSAEFPKEGPSILRIQQVVRGDSAAYFCASSPGVTSSYEQYFGPGTRLTVT.

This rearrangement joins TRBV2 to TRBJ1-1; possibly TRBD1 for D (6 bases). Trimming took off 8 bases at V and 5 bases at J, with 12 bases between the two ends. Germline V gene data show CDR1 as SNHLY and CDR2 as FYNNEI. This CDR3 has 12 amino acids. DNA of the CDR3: TGTGCCAGCCTGGGGGCTGGGACTGAAGCTTTCTTT. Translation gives CASLGAGTEAFF.

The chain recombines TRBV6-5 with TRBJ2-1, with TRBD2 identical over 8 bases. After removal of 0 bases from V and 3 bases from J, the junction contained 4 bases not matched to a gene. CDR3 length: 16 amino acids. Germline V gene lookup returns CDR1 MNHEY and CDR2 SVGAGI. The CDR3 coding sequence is TGTGCCAGCAGTTACTCCCTTGCGGGAGGCTACAATGAGCAGTTCTTC. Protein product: CASSYSLAGGYNEQFF.

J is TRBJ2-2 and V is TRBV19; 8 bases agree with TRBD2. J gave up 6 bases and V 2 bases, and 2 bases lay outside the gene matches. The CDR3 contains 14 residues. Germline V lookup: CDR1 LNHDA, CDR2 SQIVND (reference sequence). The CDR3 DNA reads TGTGCCAGTAGTATATACGGGAGGGCCGGGGAGCTGTTTTTT. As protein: CASSIYGRAGELFF. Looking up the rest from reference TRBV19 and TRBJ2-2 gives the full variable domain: DGGITQSPKYLFRKEGQNVTLSCEQNLNHDAMYWYRQDPGQGLRLIYYSQIVNDFQKGDIAEGYSVSREKKESFPLTVTSAQKNPTAFYLCASSIYGRAGELFFGEGSRLTVL.

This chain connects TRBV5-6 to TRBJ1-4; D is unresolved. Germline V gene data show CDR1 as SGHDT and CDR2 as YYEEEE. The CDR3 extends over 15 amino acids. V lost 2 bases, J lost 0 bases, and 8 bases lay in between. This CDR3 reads CASSLLDATNEKLFF. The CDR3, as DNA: TGTGCCAGCAGCTTACTAGACGCAACTAATGAAAAACTGTTTTTT.

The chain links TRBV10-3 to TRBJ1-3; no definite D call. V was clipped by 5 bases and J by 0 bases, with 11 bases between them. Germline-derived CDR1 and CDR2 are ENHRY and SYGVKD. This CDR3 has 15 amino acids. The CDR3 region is CAISPRESSGNTIYF. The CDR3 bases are TGTGCCATCAGTCCCCGGGAGTCCTCTGGAAACACCATATATTTT.

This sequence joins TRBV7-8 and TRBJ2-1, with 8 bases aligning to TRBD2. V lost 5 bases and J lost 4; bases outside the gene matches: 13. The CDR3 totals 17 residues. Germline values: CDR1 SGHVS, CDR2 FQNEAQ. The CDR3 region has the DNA TGTGCCAGCAGCGGGAGACTAGCGCAAACGGGGTACAATGAGCAGTTCTTC. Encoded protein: CASSGRLAQTGYNEQFF.

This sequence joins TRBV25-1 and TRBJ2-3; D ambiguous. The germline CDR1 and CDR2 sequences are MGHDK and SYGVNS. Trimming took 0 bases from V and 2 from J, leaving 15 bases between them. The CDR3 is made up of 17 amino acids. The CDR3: CASSEYAWQLSTDTQYF. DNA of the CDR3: TGTGCCAGCAGTGAATACGCATGGCAGTTATCCACAGATACGCAGTATTTT.

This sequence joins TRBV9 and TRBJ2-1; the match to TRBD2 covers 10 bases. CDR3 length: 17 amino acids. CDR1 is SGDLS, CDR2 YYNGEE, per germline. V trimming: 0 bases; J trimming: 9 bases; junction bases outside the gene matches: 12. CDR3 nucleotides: TGTGCCAGCAGCGTAGCCCTACCGCTAGCGGGAGATAGTGAGCAGTTCTTC. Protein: CASSVALPLAGDSEQFF.

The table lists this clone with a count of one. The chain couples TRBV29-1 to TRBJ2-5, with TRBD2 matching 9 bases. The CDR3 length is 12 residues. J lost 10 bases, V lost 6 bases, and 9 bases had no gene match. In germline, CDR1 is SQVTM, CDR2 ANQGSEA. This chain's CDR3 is CSVPSGRLSQYF. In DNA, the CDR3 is TGCAGCGTCCCCAGCGGGAGGTTGAGCCAGTACTTC. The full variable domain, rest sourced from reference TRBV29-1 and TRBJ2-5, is SAVISQKPSRDICQRGTSLTIQCQVDSQVTMMFWYRQQPGQSLTLIATANQGSEATYESGFVIDKFPISRPNLTFSTLTVSNMSPEDSSIYLCSVPSGRLSQYFGPGTRLLVL.

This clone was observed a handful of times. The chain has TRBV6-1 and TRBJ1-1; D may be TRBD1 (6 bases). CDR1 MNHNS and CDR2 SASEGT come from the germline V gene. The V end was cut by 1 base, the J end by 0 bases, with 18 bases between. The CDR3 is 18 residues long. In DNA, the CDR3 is TGTGCCAGCAGTGAAGATGGGGCAGGGGTTGGGATGAACACTGAAGCTTTCTTT. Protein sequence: CASSEDGAGVGMNTEAFF.

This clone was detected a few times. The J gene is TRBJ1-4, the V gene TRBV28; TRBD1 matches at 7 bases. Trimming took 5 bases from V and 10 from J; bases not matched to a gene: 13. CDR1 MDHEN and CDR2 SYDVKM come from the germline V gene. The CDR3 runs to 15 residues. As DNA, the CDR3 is TGTGCCAGCAGTCCGATCGACAGGGATAGAACAAAACTGTTTTTT. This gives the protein CASSPIDRDRTKLFF. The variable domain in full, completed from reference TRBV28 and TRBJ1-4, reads DVKVTQSSRYLVKRTGEKVFLECVQDMDHENMFWYRQDPGLGLRLIYFSYDVKMKEKGDIPEGYSVSREKKERFSLILESASTNQTSMYLCASSPIDRDRTKLFFGSGTQLSVL.

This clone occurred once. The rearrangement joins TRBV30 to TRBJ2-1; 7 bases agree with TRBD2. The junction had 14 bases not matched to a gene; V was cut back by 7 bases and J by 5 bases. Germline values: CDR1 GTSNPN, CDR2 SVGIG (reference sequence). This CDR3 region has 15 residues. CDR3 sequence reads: CALSARTRRNNEQFF. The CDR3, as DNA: TGTGCCTTATCTGCCCGGACTAGACGGAACAATGAGCAGTTCTTC. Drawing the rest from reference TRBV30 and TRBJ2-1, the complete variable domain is SQTIHQWPATLVQPVGSPLSLECTVEGTSNPNLYWYRQAAGRGLQLLFYSVGIGQISSEVPQNLSASRPQDRQFILSSKKLLLSDSGFYLCALSARTRRNNEQFFGPGTRLTVL.